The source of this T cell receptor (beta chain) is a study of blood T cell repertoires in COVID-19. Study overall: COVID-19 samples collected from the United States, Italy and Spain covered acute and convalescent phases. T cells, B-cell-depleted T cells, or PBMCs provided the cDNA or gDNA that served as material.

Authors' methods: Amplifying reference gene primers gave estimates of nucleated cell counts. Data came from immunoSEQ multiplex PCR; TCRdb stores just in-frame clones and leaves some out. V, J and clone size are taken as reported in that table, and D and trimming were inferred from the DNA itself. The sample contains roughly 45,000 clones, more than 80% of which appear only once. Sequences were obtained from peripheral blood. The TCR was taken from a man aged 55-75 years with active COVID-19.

The CDR3 DNA sequence: TGTGCCAGCAGTGAGGCCCACAGGGCTGATACGCAGTATTTT. Translating gives CASSEAHRADTQYF. The genes are TRBV6-4 and TRBJ2-3; perhaps TRBD1 as D (6 bases). This CDR3 region has 14 residues. Germline lookup yields CDR1 MRHNA and CDR2 SNTAGT. Trimming shortened V by 3 bases and J by 6 bases, and 13 bases separated the two germline ends.